Each of the 24 T cell receptor beta chains below was sequenced from the same sample in a study of identical twins. Each CDR3 protein is one row after TCRdb ran MiXCR on the 5' RACE reads. In the table there are under 450,000 distinct CDR3 sequences, about 18% of which are singletons. Specimen: naive T cells sorted from blood. These receptor sequences come from a man aged 50 or older in good health.

This chain links TRBV6-1 with TRBJ1-1, with TRBD1 as a possible D gene (6 bases). This CDR3 has 13 residues. V lost 7 bases to trimming and J lost 0 bases, with 9 bases between them. Germline CDR1 and CDR2: MNHNS and SASEGT. The CDR3 nucleotides are TGTGCCAGCAAAGGGACATTGAACACTGAAGCTTTCTTT. It encodes CASKGTLNTEAFF.

This clonotype was observed a handful of times. The gene calls are TRBV6-2 or TRBV6-3 and TRBJ2-2, with 8 bases aligning to TRBD1. J lost 4 bases, V lost 6 bases, and 4 bases had no gene match. Germline lookup yields CDR1 MNHEY and CDR2 SVGEGT. This CDR3 is 14 amino acids long. As DNA, the CDR3 is TGTGCCAGCAGGCGGGACAGGTTCACCGGGGAGCTGTTTTTT. Translation gives CASRRDRFTGELFF.

This clonotype appeared many times. The V gene is TRBV4-1, the J gene TRBJ2-1, with 9 nucleotides matching TRBD2. Germline assignment: CDR1 MGHRA and CDR2 YSYEKL. V lost 4 bases, J lost 7 bases, and 11 bases stayed unmatched. The CDR3 runs to 16 residues. This CDR3 is CASSPPGLASDNEQFF. The CDR3 nucleotides read TGCGCCAGCAGCCCGCCCGGACTAGCGAGCGATAATGAGCAGTTCTTC.

V usage is TRBV11-2 and J usage is TRBJ2-2; 8 bases line up with TRBD2. The germline V gene encodes CDR1 SGHAT and CDR2 FQNNGV. The J segment lost 2 bases and the V segment lost 3 bases, leaving 2 bases of the junction unmatched. This CDR3 is 15 amino acids long. The CDR3 sequence is CASSFTSGNTGELFF. In nucleotides, the CDR3 is TGTGCCAGCAGCTTTACTAGCGGAAACACCGGGGAGCTGTTTTTT.

At least ten counts were recorded for this clonotype. The chain has TRBV5-1 and TRBJ2-4; D is unresolved. Germline lookup yields CDR1 SGHRS and CDR2 YFSETQ. This CDR3 spans 13 amino acids. V was trimmed by 2 bases and J by 9 bases, leaving 12 bases between them. Here the CDR3 DNA reads TGCGCCAGCAGCTTAGGTTCCCCACCCATTCAGTACTTC. It is translated as CASSLGSPPIQYF.

This clonotype has just a few counts. The chain joins TRBV20-1 to TRBJ2-1, with 8 bases that match TRBD2. Germline-derived CDR1 and CDR2 are DFQATT and SNEGSKA (reference sequence). This CDR3 has 16 amino acids. The V and J ends lost 3 bases and 0 bases, in that order; junction bases with no gene match: 7. CDR3 region: CSASRGTRFSYNEQFF. For the CDR3, the DNA is TGCAGTGCTAGCCGCGGGACTAGGTTCTCCTACAATGAGCAGTTCTTC.

This clonotype was recorded a few times. This sequence joins TRBV4-1 and TRBJ2-1; 8 nucleotides match TRBD1. The CDR3 contains 15 residues. CDR1 and CDR2 (germline): MGHRA, YSYEKL. J gave up 3 bases and V 0 bases, and 1 base lay outside the gene matches. CDR3 in amino acids: CASSQDGQGYNEQFF. CDR3 in DNA: TGCGCCAGCAGCCAAGACGGACAGGGCTACAATGAGCAGTTCTTC.

The genes are TRBV29-1 and TRBJ2-1; TRBD2 matches at 12 bases. This CDR3 has 13 amino acids. The V gene end was trimmed by 5 bases and the J gene end by 8 bases; junction bases not matched to a gene: 4. Germline CDR1 reads SQVTM; CDR2 reads ANQGSEA. In DNA form, the CDR3 reads TGCAGCGTTCTAGCGGGGGGGCCGGATGAGCAGTTCTTC. Translation: CSVLAGGPDEQFF.

Only a few counts were recorded for this clonotype. The chain uses TRBV19 and TRBJ2-7; the D is unclear. The CDR3 runs to 13 residues. Germline-derived CDR1 and CDR2 are LNHDA and SQIVND (reference sequence). Trimming stripped 3 bases from V and 4 bases from J, with 10 bases between. CDR3 sequence (DNA): TGTGCCAGTAGTATGGTGGGGAAATACGAGCAGTACTTC. Its translation is CASSMVGKYEQYF.

There are a few counts of this clonotype. This chain joins TRBV19 and TRBJ2-1, with TRBD1 identical over 7 bases. The CDR3 covers 16 residues. Germline V lookup: CDR1 LNHDA, CDR2 SQIVND (reference sequence). V trimming: 3 bases; J trimming: 1 base; junction bases outside the gene matches: 6. For the CDR3, the DNA is TGTGCCAGTAGTATGGGACAGCATCAGTCCTACAATGAGCAGTTCTTC. Its translation: CASSMGQHQSYNEQFF.

The table lists this clonotype with many counts. The V and J genes are TRBV11-2 and TRBJ2-1, with TRBD2 matching over 8 bases. The CDR3 has 14 amino acids. V shed 5 bases, J shed 9 bases, and the junction held 9 bases outside the gene matches. The germline gives CDR1 SGHAT, CDR2 FQNNGV. The CDR3, as DNA: TGTGCCAGCAGCCTCCCGGGGGGGGCGGGTGAGCAGTTCTTC. Residues: CASSLPGGAGEQFF.

This clonotype was recorded a few times. This rearrangement joins TRBV5-1 to TRBJ2-6; D call uncertain. The length of the CDR3 is 19 residues. V lost 0 bases and J lost 4, with 20 bases in between. Germline assignment: CDR1 SGHRS and CDR2 YFSETQ. This chain's CDR3 is CASSLDATPFDSGANVLTF. CDR3 sequence (DNA): TGCGCCAGCAGCTTGGACGCAACTCCGTTTGATAGCGGGGCCAACGTCCTGACTTTC.

The rearrangement links TRBV6-2 or TRBV6-3 to TRBJ2-3; unclear D gene. The V end lost 5 bases, the J end lost 2 bases, and 11 bases lay between the germline ends. CDR1 and CDR2 (germline): MNHEY, SVGEGT. CDR3 length: 14 residues. The CDR3 loop reads CASSALLSTDTQYF. The CDR3 nucleotides are TGTGCCAGCAGTGCCCTTCTGTCCACAGATACGCAGTATTTT.

This clonotype was detected ten times or more. V and J are TRBV10-1 and TRBJ1-1; TRBD1 matches at 7 bases. The CDR3 totals 14 residues. CDR1 and CDR2 from the germline V gene are WNHNN and SYGVQD (reference sequence). Trimming cost V 2 bases and J 5 bases; bases outside gene matches: 5. CDR3 in amino acids: CASSEHRGLTEAFF. DNA of the CDR3: TGCGCCAGCAGTGAGCACAGGGGATTGACTGAAGCTTTCTTT.

The rearrangement links TRBV7-6 to TRBJ2-1, with D unresolved. The V end lost 0 bases, the J end lost 8 bases, and 14 bases lay between the germline ends. From germline, CDR1 is SGHVS and CDR2 FNYEAQ. This CDR3 has 15 residues. CDR3 region: CASSLAATRGHEQFF. CDR3 bases: TGTGCCAGCAGCTTAGCCGCGACCAGAGGCCATGAGCAGTTCTTC.

This clonotype was seen a handful of times. The chain couples TRBV20-1 to TRBJ2-6; D is uncertain. CDR1 is DFQATT, CDR2 SNEGSKA, per germline (reference sequence). Trimming pared 3 bases from V and 4 bases from J, leaving 16 bases between. The CDR3 runs 16 residues. CDR3: CSARRPGLGGANVLTF. The CDR3 coding sequence is TGCAGTGCTAGGAGACCCGGCCTAGGAGGGGCCAACGTCCTGACTTTC.

This clonotype has at least ten counts. The chain combines TRBV6-5 with TRBJ2-7; D possibly uses TRBD1 or TRBD2 (5 bases each). This CDR3 contains 15 residues. Trimming left V 2 bases short and J 3 bases short, with 14 bases between. From germline, CDR1 is MNHEY and CDR2 SVGAGI. CDR3 protein: CASSYALGESYEQYF. The CDR3 bases are TGTGCCAGCAGTTACGCGTTGGGGGAGAGCTACGAGCAGTACTTC.

This clonotype appeared a few times. The genes are TRBV6-2 or TRBV6-3 and TRBJ1-1, with 7 bases identical to TRBD1. The V gene end was trimmed by 7 bases and the J gene end by 1 base; junction bases not matched to a gene: 12. Germline values: CDR1 MNHEY, CDR2 SVGEGT. The CDR3 is 16 amino acids. The CDR3 DNA reads TGTGCCAGCACCTGGGACAGACGAACGGGGAACACTGAAGCTTTCTTT. The encoded protein is CASTWDRRTGNTEAFF.

This rearrangement joins TRBV3-1 to TRBJ2-7; D unresolved. CDR1 is LGHDT and CDR2 is YNNKEL in the germline V gene (reference sequence). V lost 0 bases and J 13 bases, leaving 16 bases between the germline ends. The CDR3 is made up of 13 amino acids. The CDR3 DNA follows: TGTGCCAGCAGCCAAGATGAACGGGCCCCCCGTTACTTC. Translated, it gives CASSQDERAPRYF.

The rearrangement uses TRBV20-1 and TRBJ1-1; D might be TRBD1 (5 bases). In germline, CDR1 is DFQATT, CDR2 SNEGSKA (reference sequence). V lost 3 bases and J lost 10, with 15 bases in between. CDR3 length: 12 amino acids. The CDR3 nucleotides are TGCAGTGCTAGTCGACAGTCCTGGGGAGCTTTCTTT. Translating it yields CSASRQSWGAFF.

This clonotype was detected only a few times. The CDR3 spells CSAGLRPGTSKETQYF. The CDR3 DNA sequence: TGCAGTGCTGGCCTACGACCCGGGACTAGTAAAGAGACCCAGTACTTC. The chain links TRBV20-1 to TRBJ2-5; 8 positions agree with TRBD2. The trim removed 5 bases at V and 3 bases at J, leaving 14 bases unmatched. CDR3 size: 16 residues. Germline V CDR1 and CDR2: DFQATT, SNEGSKA (reference sequence).

A few counts support this clonotype. The genes are TRBV28 and TRBJ2-6, with D unresolved. The CDR3 spans 16 residues. V was trimmed by 1 base and J by 0 bases, leaving 7 bases between them. Germline V gene lookup returns CDR1 MDHEN and CDR2 SYDVKM. CDR3 residues: CASSLLISSGANVLTF. The DNA of the CDR3 is TGTGCCAGCAGTTTATTAATTAGCTCTGGGGCCAACGTCCTGACTTTC.

This clonotype was found many times. The chain uses TRBV5-6 and TRBJ1-1; D gene ambiguous. CDR1 and CDR2 (germline): SGHDT, YYEEEE. V was cut by 6 bases and J by 3 bases, with 18 bases left in between. CDR3 length equals 15 residues. The chain's CDR3 is CASNKATRRYTEAFF. The CDR3 bases are TGTGCCAGCAACAAAGCAACTCGGAGGTACACTGAAGCTTTCTTT.

This clonotype turned up a few times. The chain couples TRBV7-8 to TRBJ2-7; 12 nucleotides match TRBD2. Trimming at V came to 5 bases and at J to 5 bases, leaving 13 bases not matched to a gene. Germline CDR1 reads SGHVS; CDR2 reads FQNEAQ. This CDR3 spans 17 amino acids. This CDR3 is CASSGTSLTSGSNEQYF. As DNA, the CDR3 is TGTGCCAGCAGCGGAACATCCTTGACTAGCGGGAGTAACGAGCAGTACTTC. Filled out from reference TRBV7-8 and TRBJ2-7, the complete variable domain reads GAGVSQSPRYKVAKRGQDVALRCDPISGHVSLFWYQQALGQGPEFLTYFQNEAQLDKSGLPSDRFFAERPEGSVSTLKIQRTQQEDSAVYLCASSGTSLTSGSNEQYFGPGTRLTVT.